This T cell receptor (beta chain) was captured in a study of blood T cell repertoires in COVID-19. Study background: Italy, Spain and the United States were the sources of the convalescent and acute COVID-19 samples. T cells, B-cell-depleted T cells, or PBMCs supplied cDNA or gDNA.

In the original workflow: For nucleated cells, counts were estimated from reference gene primer amplification. Using immunoSEQ multiplex PCR, the repertoire was profiled, and TCRdb retains in-frame clones only, with some absent. V and J calls and clone size follow that table, whereas D and trimming were derived from the DNA. The top ten clones hold 20% to 25% of a sample with 15,000 to 20,000 clones, around 73% of them seen once. In its sample, this clone was seen a few times. This CDR3 has 16 residues. The V end lost 5 bases, the J end lost 4 bases, and 20 bases lay between the germline ends. Germline V gene lookup returns CDR1 SQVTM and CDR2 ANQGSEA.

The chain employs TRBV29-1 and TRBJ2-2; possibly TRBD2 for D (6 bases). Input material: peripheral blood. The origin of this receptor is a man aged 55 to 70 with active or convalescent COVID-19. The CDR3 loop is CSVYTLEGSGTGELFF. The CDR3 coding sequence is TGCAGCGTTTATACCCTGGAGGGGTCGGGCACCGGGGAGCTGTTTTTT.